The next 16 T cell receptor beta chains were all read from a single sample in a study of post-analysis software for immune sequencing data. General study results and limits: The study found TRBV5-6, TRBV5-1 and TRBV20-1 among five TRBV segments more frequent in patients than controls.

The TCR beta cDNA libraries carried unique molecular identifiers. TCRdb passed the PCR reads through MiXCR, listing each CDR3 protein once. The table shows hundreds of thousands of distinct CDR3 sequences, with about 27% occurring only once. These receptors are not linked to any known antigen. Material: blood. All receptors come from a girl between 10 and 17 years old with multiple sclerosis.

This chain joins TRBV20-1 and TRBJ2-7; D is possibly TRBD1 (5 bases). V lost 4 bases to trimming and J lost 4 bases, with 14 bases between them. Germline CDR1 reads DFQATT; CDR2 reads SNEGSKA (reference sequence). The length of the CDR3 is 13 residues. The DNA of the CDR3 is TGCAGTGCTAATGGGGCGTCCCTGTACGAGCAGTACTTC. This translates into CSANGASLYEQYF.

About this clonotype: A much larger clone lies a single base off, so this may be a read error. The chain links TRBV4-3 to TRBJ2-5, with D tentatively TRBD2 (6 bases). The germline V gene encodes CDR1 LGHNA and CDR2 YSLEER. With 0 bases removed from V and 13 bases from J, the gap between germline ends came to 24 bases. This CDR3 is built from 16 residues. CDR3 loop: CASSQDISGGVYERYF. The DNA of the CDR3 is TGCGCCAGCAGCCAAGATATTAGCGGAGGGGTCTACGAGCGGTACTTC.

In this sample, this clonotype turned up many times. Here the CDR3 DNA reads TGTGCCAGCAGCTCACCTCGGACTAGGAACAATGAGCAGTTCTTC. It yields the protein CASSSPRTRNNEQFF. The chain carries TRBV7-9 and TRBJ2-1; 7 bases are a match to TRBD2. The CDR3 is 15 amino acids. The ends lost 4 bases at V and 5 bases at J; junction bases unmatched: 8. Germline V gene lookup returns CDR1 SEHNR and CDR2 FQNEAQ (reference sequence).

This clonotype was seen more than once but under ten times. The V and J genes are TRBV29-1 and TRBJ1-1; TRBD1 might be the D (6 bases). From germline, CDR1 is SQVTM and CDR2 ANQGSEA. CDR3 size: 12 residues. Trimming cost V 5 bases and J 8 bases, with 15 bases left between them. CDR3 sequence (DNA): TGCAGCGTTATTTCGGGACAACCAGAAGCTTTCTTT. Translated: CSVISGQPEAFF.

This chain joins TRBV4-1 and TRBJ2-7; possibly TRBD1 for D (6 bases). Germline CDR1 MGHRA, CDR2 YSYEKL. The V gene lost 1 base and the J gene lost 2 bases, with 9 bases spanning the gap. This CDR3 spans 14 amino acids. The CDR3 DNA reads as TGCGCCAGCAGCCAAGGGGACAAAGCCTACGAGCAGTACTTC. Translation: CASSQGDKAYEQYF.

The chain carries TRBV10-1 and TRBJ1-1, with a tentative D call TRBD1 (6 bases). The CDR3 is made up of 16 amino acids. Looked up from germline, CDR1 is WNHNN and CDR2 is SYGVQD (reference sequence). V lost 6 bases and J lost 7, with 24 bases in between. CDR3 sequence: CASRPGGTGKGREAFF. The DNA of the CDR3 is TGCGCCAGCAGACCCGGTGGAACAGGGAAGGGACGTGAAGCTTTCTTT.

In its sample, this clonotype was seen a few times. The DNA for the CDR3 is TGTGCCAGCAGCTGGGTGACCGGCGGTGAGCAGTTCTTC. It specifies CASSWVTGGEQFF. The rearrangement links TRBV7-2 to TRBJ2-1; D remains unclear. Germline values: CDR1 SGHTA, CDR2 FQGNSA. The CDR3 has 13 residues. V lost 4 bases to trimming and J lost 9 bases, with 13 bases between them.

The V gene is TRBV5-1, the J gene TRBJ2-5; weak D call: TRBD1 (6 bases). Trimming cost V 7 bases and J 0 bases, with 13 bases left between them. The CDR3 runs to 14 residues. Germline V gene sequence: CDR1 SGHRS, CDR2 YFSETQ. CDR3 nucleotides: TGCGCCAGCCGCAGGGGTACGCACCAAGAGACCCAGTACTTC. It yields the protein CASRRGTHQETQYF.

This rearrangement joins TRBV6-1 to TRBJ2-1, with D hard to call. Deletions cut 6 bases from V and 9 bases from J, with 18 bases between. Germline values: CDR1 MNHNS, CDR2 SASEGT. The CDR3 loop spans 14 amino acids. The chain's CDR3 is CASSPNFGSGEQFF. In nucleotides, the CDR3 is TGTGCCAGCAGCCCCAATTTTGGATCAGGTGAGCAGTTCTTC.

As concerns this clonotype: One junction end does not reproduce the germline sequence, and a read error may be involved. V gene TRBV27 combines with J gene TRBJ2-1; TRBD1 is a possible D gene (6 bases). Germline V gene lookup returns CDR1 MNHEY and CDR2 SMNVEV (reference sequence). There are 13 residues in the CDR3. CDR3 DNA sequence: TGTGCCAGTAAGCTCGGGACAAACAATAAGCAGTTCTTC. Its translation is CASKLGTNNKQFF.

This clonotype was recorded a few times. CDR3 in amino acids: CASSLVSTANEQFF. In DNA form, the CDR3 reads TGTGCCAGCAGCTTAGTCAGTACCGCCAATGAGCAGTTCTTC. The chain recombines TRBV7-2 with TRBJ2-1; D gene unclear. This CDR3 spans 14 amino acids. Trimming removed 1 base from V and 6 bases from J, with 10 bases in between. Germline V gene lookup returns CDR1 SGHTA and CDR2 FQGNSA. The complete variable domain, with remaining parts taken from reference TRBV7-2 and TRBJ2-1, reads GAGVSQSPSNKVTEKGKDVELRCDPISGHTALYWYRQSLGQGLEFLIYFQGNSAPDKSGLPSDRFSAERTGGSVSTLTIQRTQQEDSAVYLCASSLVSTANEQFFGPGTRLTVL.

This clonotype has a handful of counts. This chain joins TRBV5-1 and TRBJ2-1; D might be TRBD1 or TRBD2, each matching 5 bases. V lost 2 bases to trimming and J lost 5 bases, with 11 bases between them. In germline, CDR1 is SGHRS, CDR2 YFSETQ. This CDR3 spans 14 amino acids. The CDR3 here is CASSLEGPDNEQFF. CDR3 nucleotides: TGCGCCAGCAGCTTAGAGGGGCCGGACAATGAGCAGTTCTTC.

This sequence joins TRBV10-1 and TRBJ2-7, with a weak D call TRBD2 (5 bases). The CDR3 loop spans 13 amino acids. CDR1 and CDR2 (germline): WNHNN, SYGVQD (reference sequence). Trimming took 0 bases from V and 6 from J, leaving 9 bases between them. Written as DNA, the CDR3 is TGCGCCAGCAGTGAGTCGTTAGCGAGCGAGCAGTACTTC. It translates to CASSESLASEQYF.

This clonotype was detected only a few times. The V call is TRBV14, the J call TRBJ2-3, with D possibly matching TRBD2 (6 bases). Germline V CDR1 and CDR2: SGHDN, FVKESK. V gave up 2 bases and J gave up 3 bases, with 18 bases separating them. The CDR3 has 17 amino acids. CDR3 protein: CASSQYGTGKLTDTQYF. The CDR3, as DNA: TGTGCCAGCAGCCAATACGGGACTGGGAAATTAACAGATACGCAGTATTTT.

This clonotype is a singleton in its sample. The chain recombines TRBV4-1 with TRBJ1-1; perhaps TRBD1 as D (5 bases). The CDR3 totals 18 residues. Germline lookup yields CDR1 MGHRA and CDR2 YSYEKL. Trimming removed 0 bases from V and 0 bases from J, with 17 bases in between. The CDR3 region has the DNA TGCGCCAGCAGCCAAGATCCACCAGGGAAGTACATGAACACTGAAGCTTTCTTT. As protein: CASSQDPPGKYMNTEAFF.

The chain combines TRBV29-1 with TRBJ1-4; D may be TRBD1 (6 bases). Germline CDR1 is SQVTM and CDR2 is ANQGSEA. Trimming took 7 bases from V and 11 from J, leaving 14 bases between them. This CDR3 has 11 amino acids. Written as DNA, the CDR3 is TGCAGCGGGGGAGAAGGGGGGAAACTGTTTTTT. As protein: CSGGEGGKLFF.